This is a list of T cell receptor beta chains from one sample in a study of Ad26.COV2.S vaccination and SARS-CoV-2 variants. This table comes from immunoSEQ multiplex PCR, and its TCRdb copy is limited to in-frame clones, with some not included. The sample contains about half a million clones, 70% to 90% of which appear only once. The source material was peripheral blood, sampled in a trial of Ad26.COV2.S vaccine versus placebo. These receptors were collected from a person between 18 and 65 years old who received the Ad26.COV2.S COVID-19 vaccine or a placebo. CDR3s include the opening cysteine and the closing phenylalanine or tryptophan. D genes are given only for firm matches. Clone size is not always given. Where it is, it says once, few, many or a class for expanded clones.

clone size | J gene | V gene | D gene | CDR3 DNA | CDR3 protein
once | TRBJ2-7 | TRBV2 | TRBD1 | TGTGCCAGCAGGAGGACAGGGGGAAACTACGAGCAGTACTTC | CASRRTGGNYEQYF
- | TRBJ1-5 | TRBV27 | - | TGTGCCAGCAGTTTATTGGGGGCTAATCAGCCCCAGCATTTT | CASSLLGANQPQHF
- | TRBJ1-1 | TRBV5-1 | TRBD1 | TGCGCCAGCAGCCTCGGCCAGGGGGCCTCTGAAGCTTTCTTT | CASSLGQGASEAFF
once | TRBJ2-7 | TRBV11-1 | - | TGTGCCAGCAGCTTAGACCTGGCCTACGAGCAGTACTTC | CASSLDLAYEQYF
- | TRBJ1-5 | TRBV6-2/TRBV6-3 | - | TGTGCCAGCAGCTGGGGGACCGCAAATCAGCCCCAGCATTTT | CASSWGTANQPQHF
- | TRBJ2-5 | TRBV19 | - | TGTGCCAGTGGGACGGCTTGGCGGGAGACCCAGTACTTC | CASGTAWRETQYF
- | TRBJ1-1 | TRBV27 | - | TGTGCCAGCAGTTTCGGGGCAGACACTGAAGCTTTCTTT | CASSFGADTEAFF
- | TRBJ1-1 | TRBV14 | - | TGTGCCAGCAGCCAGACCGTCGGAACTGAAGCTTTCTTT | CASSQTVGTEAFF
- | TRBJ2-7 | TRBV18 | - | TGTGCCAGCTCACCACGTTCTGGGGGACCGACCTACGAGCAGTACTTC | CASSPRSGGPTYEQYF
- | TRBJ1-5 | TRBV19 | - | TGTGCCAGTACCAAGGGGGGGGTTCGGGGCCCCCAGCATTTT | CASTKGGVRGPQHF
- | TRBJ2-2 | TRBV9 | TRBD2 | TGTGCCAGCAGCGCTCGGCGGGGGGCGGGCACCGGGGAGCTGTTTTTT | CASSARRGAGTGELFF
- | TRBJ2-7 | TRBV5-1 | TRBD2 | TGCGCCAGCAGCGTCGGCGGGGGTGGCTACGAGCAGTACTTC | CASSVGGGGYEQYF
- | TRBJ2-4 | TRBV5-1 | - | TGCGCCAGCAGCCCAGTAGGATCCAGGAGACAGTACTTC | CASSPVGSRRQYF
once | TRBJ1-6 | TRBV27 | - | TGTGCCAGCAGTTTAAAGGGACGACAGAATAGGGGTTCACCCCTCCACTTT | CASSLKGRQNRGSPLHF
- | TRBJ1-1 | TRBV6-5 | - | TGTGCCAGCAGTTACTCGTTCGGGGATTACACTGAAGCTTTCTTT | CASSYSFGDYTEAFF
- | TRBJ2-6 | TRBV5-1 | TRBD1 | TGCGCCAGCAGCGTACAGGGGGTCGCCTCCCCTGGGGCCAACGTCCTGACTTTC | CASSVQGVASPGANVLTF
few | TRBJ1-5 | TRBV19 | - | TGTGCCAGTCGCTACAGGGATCAGCCCCAGCATTTT | CASRYRDQPQHF
- | TRBJ2-3 | TRBV13 | - | TGTGCCAGCAGCTCCCGGTCTTCAGGGGATACGCAGTATTTT | CASSSRSSGDTQYF
- | TRBJ1-1 | TRBV30 | TRBD1 | TGTGCCTGGAGTGTGCCGGGACAGGGCGGTATGAACACTGAAGCTTTCTTT | CAWSVPGQGGMNTEAFF
once | TRBJ2-1 | TRBV3-1/TRBV3-2 | - | TGTGCCAGCAGCTGGGAGACAGGAAATCAGTTCTTC | CASSWETGNQFF
- | TRBJ1-1 | TRBV6-2/TRBV6-3 | TRBD1 | TGTGCCAGCAGCTTGACAGGGGCCGCCGGCACTGAAGCTTTCTTT | CASSLTGAAGTEAFF
- | TRBJ1-4 | TRBV30 | - | TGTGCCTGGACCCGGGCCCCAGCAGAAAAACTGTTTTTT | CAWTRAPAEKLFF
- | TRBJ1-1 | TRBV25-1 | - | TGTGCCAGCAGTGTCGGGGGAGGGTTGACTGAAGCTTTCTTT | CASSVGGGLTEAFF
- | TRBJ1-5 | TRBV9 | - | TGTGCCAGCAGCGTAGGGGCAAATAGCAATCAGCCCCAGCATTTT | CASSVGANSNQPQHF
few | TRBJ2-7 | TRBV7-8 | - | TGTGCCAGCAGCCATGACAAATACGAGCAGTACTTC | CASSHDKYEQYF
- | TRBJ1-2 | TRBV19 | - | TGTGCCAGTAGTATAGTTGGCGGAACGCACTATGGCTACACCTTC | CASSIVGGTHYGYTF
- | TRBJ1-2 | TRBV9 | - | TGTGCCAGCAGCGTTCGATCCTCGTTCGACTATGGCTACACCTTC | CASSVRSSFDYGYTF
- | TRBJ2-3 | TRBV28 | - | TGTGCCAGCAGCCCGGTGGTGGTGGATACGCAGTATTTT | CASSPVVVDTQYF
- | TRBJ2-5 | TRBV5-1 | TRBD1 | TGCGCCAACGCCAGGGGGCCGGGGGAGACCCAGTACTTC | CANARGPGETQYF
- | TRBJ2-1 | TRBV6-5 | - | TGTGCCAGCCAACTAGGTTATGGGTCCTACAATGAGCAGTTCTTC | CASQLGYGSYNEQFF
few | TRBJ1-6 | TRBV19 | - | TGTGCCAGTACTCGGACAGCAAGCTCCTATAATTCACCCCTCCACTTT | CASTRTASSYNSPLHF
- | TRBJ1-1 | TRBV19 | - | TGTGCCAGTAGTGCTTTCCGGGCCACTGAAGCTTTCTTT | CASSAFRATEAFF
- | TRBJ1-2 | TRBV27 | - | TGTGCCAGCGCACACCCTGGCGGAGGGCAAATTAGGAGCAATTATGGCTACACCTTC | CASAHPGGGQIRSNYGYTF
- | TRBJ2-1 | TRBV7-3 | - | TGTGCCAGCAGCTTAGGCGGTCCATACAATGAGCAGTTCTTC | CASSLGGPYNEQFF
- | TRBJ1-1 | TRBV15 | - | TGTGCCACCAGCTCCCGAGGGGGGCGAGCTTTCTTT | CATSSRGGRAFF
- | TRBJ2-5 | TRBV19 | - | TGTGCCAGTAGCTTAATGGGCGCGGGGCAAGAGACCCAGTACTTC | CASSLMGAGQETQYF
- | TRBJ2-3 | TRBV10-3 | - | TGTGCCATCAGTGAGATGGAGGTTGACACAGATACGCAGTATTTT | CAISEMEVDTDTQYF
- | TRBJ1-1 | TRBV5-6 | TRBD1 | TGTGCCAGCAGCTTCGCCGACAGGGGGATGAACACTGAAGCTTTCTTT | CASSFADRGMNTEAFF
- | TRBJ2-5 | TRBV29-1 | - | TGCAGCGTCTACGAAGAGACCCAGTACTTC | CSVYEETQYF
- | TRBJ1-6 | TRBV28 | - | TGTGCCAGCACGCGACCCACATATCCCCTCCACTTT | CASTRPTYPLHF
- | TRBJ1-1 | TRBV10-3 | TRBD1 | TGTGCCATCAGTGAGCTCGACAGGGGTGAAGCTTTCTTT | CAISELDRGEAFF
- | TRBJ1-5 | TRBV19 | - | TGTGCCAGTAGCCCATTCAATCAGCCCCAGCATTTT | CASSPFNQPQHF